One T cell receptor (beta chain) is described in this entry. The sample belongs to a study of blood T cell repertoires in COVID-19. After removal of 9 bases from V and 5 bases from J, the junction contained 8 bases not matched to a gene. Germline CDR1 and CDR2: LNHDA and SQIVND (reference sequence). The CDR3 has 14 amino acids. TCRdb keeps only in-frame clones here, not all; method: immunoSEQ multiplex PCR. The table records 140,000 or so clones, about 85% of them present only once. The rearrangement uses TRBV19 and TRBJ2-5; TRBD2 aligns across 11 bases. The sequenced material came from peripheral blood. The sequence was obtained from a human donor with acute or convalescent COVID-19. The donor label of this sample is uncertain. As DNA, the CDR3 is TGTGCCAGGGGGACTAGCGGCCTTATGGAGACCCAGTACTTC. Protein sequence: CARGTSGLMETQYF.